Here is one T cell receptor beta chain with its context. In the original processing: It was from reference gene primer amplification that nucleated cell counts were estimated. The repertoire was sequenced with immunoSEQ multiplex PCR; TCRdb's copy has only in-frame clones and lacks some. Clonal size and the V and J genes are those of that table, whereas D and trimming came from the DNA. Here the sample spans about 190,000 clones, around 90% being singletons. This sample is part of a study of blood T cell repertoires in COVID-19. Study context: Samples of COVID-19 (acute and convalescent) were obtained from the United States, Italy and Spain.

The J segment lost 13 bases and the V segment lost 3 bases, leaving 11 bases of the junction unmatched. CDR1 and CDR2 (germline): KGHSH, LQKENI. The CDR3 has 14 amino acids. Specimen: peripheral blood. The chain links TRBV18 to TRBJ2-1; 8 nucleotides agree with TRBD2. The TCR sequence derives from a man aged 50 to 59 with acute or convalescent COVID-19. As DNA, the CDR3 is TGTGCCAGCTCACCCCTCACGGCGGGAGGCGGACAGTTCTTC. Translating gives CASSPLTAGGGQFF.